This TCR beta chain was recovered during a study of T cells expressing NK-cell markers. Study information: Just one sequenced donor of eight was HCMV-seronegative, while seven were seropositive. Study-wide points: Each of over 5 donors carried dominant NKG2C+ clonotypes accounting for roughly 1.0-7.5% of CD8+ T cells. HCMV specificity of the expanded NKG2C+ T cell clones was not established. The CD3+CD56-NKG2C+ fraction of a few donors was likewise dominated by these clonotypes.

Germline-derived CDR1 and CDR2 are SQVTM and ANQGSEA. The CDR3 length is 14 residues. A word on this clonotype: Its antigen is unknown.

TCRdb processed the 5' RACE reads again and assigns one entry to each CDR3 protein, with no DNA. In all, the sample yields 500,000 to 600,000 distinct CDR3 sequences. The source material was blood T cells: a sorted CD56 or NKG2C T cell subset, CD4+ or CD8+ T cells, or bulk PBMC T cells (not recorded which). The TCR sequence derives from a man aged 18 to 30 in good health. The rearrangement links TRBV29-1 to TRBJ2-3; TCRdb calls TRBD1, which cannot be checked without DNA. The CDR3 loop reads CSSAFGQRGDTQYF.